Listed below are T cell receptor beta chains from one sample, sequenced in a study of regulatory T cells. Repertoires were generated with immunoSEQ multiplex PCR, while TCRdb's copy carries only in-frame clones and drops some. The sample holds about 35,000 clones; 89% are singletons and the top ten take 2% to 3%. The sequencing input was conventional CD4+ T cells sorted from blood. The receptors shown here come from a person in their late teens or twenties with CD3G deficiency. Both conserved end residues are part of each CDR3. Fields, in order: D gene, V gene, J gene, clone size, CDR3 protein, CDR3 DNA. The D gene is left open where the match is weak. Some rows have no size entry. The others give once, few or many, or a class for an expanded clone.

.	TRBV30	TRBJ2-5	.	CAWSVRVRETQYF	TGTGCCTGGAGTGTACGGGTCCGAGAGACCCAGTACTTC
TRBD2	TRBV6-1	TRBJ2-7	.	CASTDSGGRDEQYF	TGTGCCAGCACCGATAGCGGGGGTCGGGACGAGCAGTACTTC
.	TRBV21-1	TRBJ2-7	once	CANHRVSVYEQYF	TGTGCCAACCACAGGGTAAGCGTCTACGAGCAGTACTTC
.	TRBV28	TRBJ2-3	.	CASSFRSGRGADTQYF	TGTGCCAGCAGTTTCCGTTCCGGTAGGGGAGCAGATACGCAGTATTTT
.	TRBV12-5	TRBJ1-5	.	CASGINNQPQHF	TGTGCTAGTGGCATCAACAATCAGCCCCAGCATTTT
.	TRBV6-1	TRBJ1-5	.	CASSEGATGFVPQHF	TGTGCCAGCAGTGAAGGAGCCACAGGGTTCGTGCCCCAGCATTTT
.	TRBV7-9	TRBJ2-3	.	CASSPSRGSDTQYF	TGTGCCAGCAGCCCTTCGCGGGGATCTGATACGCAGTATTTT
.	TRBV28	TRBJ1-5	.	CASRPGTKGNQPQHF	TGTGCCAGCAGACCCGGGACAAAGGGCAATCAGCCCCAGCATTTT
TRBD1	TRBV6-6	TRBJ1-6	.	CASSYTDRGSPLHF	TGTGCCAGCAGTTACACGGACAGGGGCTCACCCCTCCACTTT
TRBD1	TRBV9	TRBJ2-5	.	CASSAGTGAYETQYF	TGTGCCAGCAGCGCCGGGACAGGGGCGTACGAGACCCAGTACTTC
TRBD1	TRBV28	TRBJ2-7	.	CASSSTGGFEQYF	TGTGCCAGCAGTTCGACAGGGGGGTTCGAGCAGTACTTC
.	TRBV6-5	TRBJ2-3	.	CASRSDGADTQYF	TGTGCCAGCAGGTCCGACGGAGCAGATACGCAGTATTTT
.	TRBV19	TRBJ2-4	.	CASSSLGGAKNIQYF	TGTGCCAGTAGTAGCCTAGGGGGGGCCAAAAACATTCAGTACTTC
.	TRBV7-9	TRBJ1-1	.	CASSLAFSGAEAFF	TGTGCCAGCAGCTTAGCATTCAGTGGAGCTGAAGCTTTCTTT
.	TRBV6-1	TRBJ2-2	once	CASSELRGSVSTGELFF	TGTGCCAGCAGTGAGTTACGCGGCAGCGTCTCTACCGGGGAGCTGTTTTTT
TRBD2	TRBV6-1	TRBJ2-3	.	CASSVSGVTDTQYF	TGTGCCAGCAGTGTCAGCGGGGTAACAGATACGCAGTATTTT
TRBD2	TRBV28	TRBJ2-1	.	CASSLAGVRNEQFF	TGTGCCAGCAGTTTAGCGGGAGTAAGGAATGAGCAGTTCTTC
.	TRBV6-1	TRBJ2-3	.	CASSLRHGLGDTQYF	TGTGCCAGCAGTCTCCGACACGGCCTTGGAGATACGCAGTATTTT
.	TRBV28	TRBJ1-1	once	CASSSPAGPTEAFF	TGTGCCAGCAGTTCCCCGGCAGGACCCACTGAAGCTTTCTTT
TRBD1	TRBV19	TRBJ1-5	once	CASSKRGRDQPQHF	TGTGCCAGTAGTAAGAGGGGGCGCGATCAGCCCCAGCATTTT
.	TRBV11-2	TRBJ2-7	.	CASSLAPLGVGSLQQYF	TGTGCCAGCAGCTTAGCCCCCCTGGGTGTGGGGTCCCTGCAGCAGTACTTC
TRBD2	TRBV28	TRBJ2-7	.	CASSRSSGVLRKEQYF	TGTGCCAGCAGTCGGTCAAGCGGGGTTTTACGTAAAGAGCAGTACTTC
TRBD2	TRBV18	TRBJ2-1	.	CASSHSAGSIGNEQFF	TGTGCCAGCTCCCACTCAGCGGGGTCAATCGGCAATGAGCAGTTCTTC
TRBD1	TRBV5-1	TRBJ2-7	.	CASSPGDRSSYEQYF	TGCGCCAGCAGCCCAGGGGACAGGAGCTCCTACGAGCAGTACTTC